The 26 T cell receptor beta chains below come from one sample, sequenced in a study of spatial heterogeneity in lung cancer (dated by TCRdb to about 2019). The label giving this sample's time point can be read as: sample taken at primary tumor resection. The method was 5' RACE. TCRdb records NextSeq 500 as the sequencer. Starting from the raw public reads, TCRdb applied fastp trimming at Q25, assembled clones with MiXCR and retained in-frame beta chains. Rows matching on CDR3 protein sequence are summarized as one entry with the most common DNA and genes. The sample data list some 97,000 distinct CDR3 sequences, and nearly 4.5% of these were observed just once. The top ten constitute less than 25% of the sample. Here is what the overall study found, with its caveats: The number of expanded intratumoral alpha and beta TCRs correlated with the tumor nonsynonymous mutation count.

The antigens for these receptors are not known. The input for sequencing was lung tumor tissue, taken at surgery. These TCRs come from a male donor with early-stage non-small cell lung cancer.

The genes are TRBV6-1 and TRBJ2-1; D unclear. Trimming shortened V by 5 bases and J by 0 bases, and 14 bases separated the two germline ends. Germline V lookup: CDR1 MNHNS, CDR2 SASEGT. CDR3 length equals 16 residues. For the CDR3, the DNA is TGTGCCAGCAGTTCCAAGTACTGGCCCTCCTACAATGAGCAGTTCTTC. Translating gives CASSSKYWPSYNEQFF.

This clonotype was observed at least ten times. The genes are TRBV28 and TRBJ1-5; D unresolved. The CDR3 totals 14 residues. In germline, CDR1 is MDHEN, CDR2 SYDVKM. The V end was cut by 6 bases, the J end by 6 bases, with 15 bases between. CDR3 sequence (DNA): TGTGCCAGCAGCCCTCCTGGACCCCGTCAGCCCCAGCATTTT. Translated, it gives CASSPPGPRQPQHF.

J is TRBJ2-7 and V is TRBV6-6; D not resolved. The CDR3 length is 12 residues. The germline V gene encodes CDR1 MNHNY and CDR2 SVGAGI (reference sequence). Trimming took off 6 bases at V and 0 bases at J, with 6 bases between the two ends. The CDR3 region is CASRLTSYEQYF. The DNA for the CDR3 is TGTGCCAGCAGGTTAACCTCCTACGAGCAGTACTTC.

This clonotype came up many times. This chain joins TRBV9 and TRBJ2-1, with D possibly being TRBD2 (5 bases). The ends were cut back, 3 bases at V and 12 bases at J, with 16 bases in the middle. This CDR3 is 13 amino acids long. From germline, CDR1 is SGDLS and CDR2 YYNGEE. DNA for the CDR3: TGTGCCAGCAGCGATACGCGGGCTTCCCGGCAGTTCTTC. Translated, it gives CASSDTRASRQFF.

This clonotype appeared many times. V usage is TRBV2 and J usage is TRBJ2-3; D may be TRBD2 (6 bases). Germline V gene lookup returns CDR1 SNHLY and CDR2 FYNNEI. This CDR3 is built from 15 residues. V lost 5 bases to trimming and J lost 9 bases, with 21 bases between them. The CDR3 nucleotides read TGTGCCAGCAGTCCTAGCGCGAATCTCCAACGAACGCAGTATTTT. Translation gives CASSPSANLQRTQYF.

V and J are TRBV3-1 and TRBJ2-4, with D perhaps TRBD1 or TRBD2 (5 bases each). V lost 2 bases and J lost 0, with 11 bases in between. CDR1 is LGHDT, CDR2 YNNKEL, per germline (reference sequence). This CDR3 spans 16 amino acids. CDR3: CASSQYGGVAKNIQYF. DNA for the CDR3: TGTGCCAGCAGCCAATATGGGGGAGTAGCCAAAAACATTCAGTACTTC.

The V gene is TRBV7-9, the J gene TRBJ2-7, with D perhaps TRBD1 or TRBD2 (5 bases each). Trimming pared 5 bases from V and 7 bases from J, leaving 21 bases between. The CDR3 is 15 residues long. Germline CDR1 is SEHNR and CDR2 is FQNEAQ (reference sequence). The CDR3 loop reads CASSESGNPWGEQYF. CDR3 bases: TGTGCCAGCAGCGAATCAGGGAACCCGTGGGGGGAGCAGTACTTC.

In its sample, this clonotype was seen many times. V is TRBV5-1 and J is TRBJ2-1, with D possibly being TRBD2 (5 bases). V lost 5 bases and J 3 bases, leaving 18 bases between the germline ends. The CDR3 length is 16 residues. Germline V lookup: CDR1 SGHRS, CDR2 YFSETQ. For the CDR3, the DNA is TGCGCCAGCAGGTTCGGCGTATCCGGGGTCTACAATGAGCAGTTCTTC. This encodes CASRFGVSGVYNEQFF.

This clonotype was observed many times. The chain links TRBV12-3 or TRBV12-4 to TRBJ2-1; 9 nucleotides match TRBD1. V trimming: 6 bases; J trimming: 10 bases; junction bases outside the gene matches: 7. The CDR3 contains 13 residues. The DNA for the CDR3 is TGTGCCAGCAGCTGGACAGGGGCCAGAGAGCAGTTCTTC. Residues: CASSWTGAREQFF.

The table lists this clonotype with many counts. The chain couples TRBV4-1 to TRBJ2-7, with D hard to call. Between the trimmed V and J ends, which lost 0 bases and 4 bases, there was a span of 10 bases. CDR1 is MGHRA and CDR2 is YSYEKL in the germline V gene. This CDR3 comprises 14 residues. CDR3 loop: CASSQERGPYEQYF. CDR3 in DNA: TGCGCCAGCAGCCAAGAAAGAGGACCGTACGAGCAGTACTTC.

This clonotype was picked up many times. The chain carries TRBV5-5 and TRBJ2-7; D unresolved. V lost 3 bases, J lost 2 bases, and 9 bases lay in between. The CDR3 is 13 amino acids. Per germline, CDR1 SGHKS and CDR2 YYEKEE (reference sequence). CDR3 loop: CASSYPPTYEQYF. DNA of the CDR3: TGTGCCAGCAGCTATCCCCCTACCTACGAGCAGTACTTC.

This clonotype was seen many times. The chain is built from TRBV10-3 and TRBJ1-6; D is uncertain. Germline V gene data show CDR1 as ENHRY and CDR2 as SYGVKD. The CDR3 spans 12 residues. Trimming pared 4 bases from V and 7 bases from J, leaving 5 bases between. The CDR3 sequence: CAISAGNSPLHF. For the CDR3, the DNA is TGTGCCATCAGTGCCGGGAATTCACCCCTCCACTTT.

There are many counts of this clonotype. This sequence joins TRBV2 and TRBJ2-2, with 11 bases identical to TRBD1. Germline CDR1 and CDR2: SNHLY and FYNNEI. After removal of 6 bases from V and 4 bases from J, the junction contained 4 bases not matched to a gene. This CDR3 region has 15 residues. Written as DNA, the CDR3 is TGTGCCAGCAGCCTTGGGACAGGGGGCACCGGGGAGCTGTTTTTT. Protein sequence: CASSLGTGGTGELFF.

This clonotype was counted many times. The chain has TRBV6-4 and TRBJ2-2; D is unclear. The length of the CDR3 is 13 residues. V was cut by 3 bases and J by 4 bases, with 6 bases left in between. From germline, CDR1 is MRHNA and CDR2 SNTAGT. CDR3 sequence reads: CASSEGSTGELFF. The CDR3 region has the DNA TGTGCCAGCAGTGAGGGTAGCACCGGGGAGCTGTTTTTT.

In this sample, this clonotype turned up many times. V usage is TRBV24-1 and J usage is TRBJ2-1; 9 bases match TRBD2. Germline V gene sequence: CDR1 KGHDR, CDR2 SFDVKD. The ends lost 7 bases at V and 6 bases at J; junction bases unmatched: 3. This CDR3 is 13 amino acids long. The CDR3 protein is CATSGTSSNEQFF. For the CDR3, the DNA is TGTGCCACCAGCGGGACTAGCAGCAATGAGCAGTTCTTC.

This clonotype was seen a few times. For the CDR3, the DNA is TGTGCCAGCAGTTCCGGGACAGGGAGCTCAGCCCTCCACTTT. This gives the protein CASSSGTGSSALHF. V and J are TRBV12-3 or TRBV12-4 and TRBJ1-6, with 9 positions matching TRBD1. This CDR3 contains 14 residues. V shed 4 bases, J shed 14 bases, and the junction held 9 bases outside the gene matches.

This clonotype was detected many times. The chain couples TRBV28 to TRBJ1-1; D is uncertain. Trimming took off 4 bases at V and 4 bases at J, with 7 bases between the two ends. CDR1 MDHEN and CDR2 SYDVKM come from the germline V gene. The CDR3 has 12 amino acids. CDR3 sequence: CASSSWSTEAFF. CDR3 DNA: TGTGCCAGCAGTTCTTGGTCCACTGAAGCTTTCTTT.

This clonotype occurred many times. The rearrangement uses TRBV2 and TRBJ1-4, with D hard to call. The V end was cut by 3 bases, the J end by 4 bases, with 6 bases between. Per the germline V gene, CDR1 is SNHLY and CDR2 is FYNNEI. The CDR3 totals 13 residues. DNA of the CDR3: TGTGCCAGCAGTGATGGTTTTAATGAAAAACTGTTTTTT. This encodes CASSDGFNEKLFF.

This clonotype was recorded at least ten times. The chain combines TRBV5-6 with TRBJ2-1; the match to TRBD1 covers 8 bases. The trim removed 4 bases at V and 7 bases at J, leaving 10 bases unmatched. CDR3 length: 15 amino acids. CDR1 and CDR2 from the germline V gene are SGHDT and YYEEEE. The CDR3 loop is CASSAQGGFRNEQFF. As DNA, the CDR3 is TGTGCCAGCAGCGCACAGGGGGGATTTCGGAATGAGCAGTTCTTC.

This clonotype was seen at least ten times. The chain recombines TRBV5-4 with TRBJ2-7; D is unresolved. The V gene lost 0 bases and the J gene lost 6 bases, with 10 bases spanning the gap. The CDR3 loop spans 13 amino acids. Germline lookup yields CDR1 SGHNT and CDR2 YYREEE (reference sequence). CDR3 DNA sequence: TGTGCCAGCAGCTTGGGAGGAGCAGTCGAGCAGTACTTC. Amino acid sequence: CASSLGGAVEQYF. Full variable domain (rest looked up from reference TRBV5-4 and TRBJ2-7): ETGVTQSPTHLIKTRGQQVTLRCSSQSGHNTVSWYQQALGQGPQFIFQYYREEENGRGNFPPRFSGLQFPNYSSELNVNALELDDSALYLCASSLGGAVEQYFGPGTRLTVT.

This clonotype was observed many times. The chain uses TRBV6-1 and TRBJ1-6; D is undetermined. Germline V lookup: CDR1 MNHNS, CDR2 SASEGT. Trimming left V 2 bases short and J 9 bases short, with 8 bases between. The CDR3 has 13 residues. Written as DNA, the CDR3 is TGTGCCAGCAGTGAATATAGGGTTTCACCCCTCCACTTT. Translated, it gives CASSEYRVSPLHF.

This clonotype was detected many times. The chain joins TRBV6-5 to TRBJ1-6, with D unresolved. V was pared by 2 bases and J by 6 bases, with 5 bases between. CDR1 MNHEY and CDR2 SVGAGI come from the germline V gene. This CDR3 region has 13 residues. CDR3 residues: CASSYRLNSPLHF. CDR3 DNA sequence: TGTGCCAGCAGTTACCGTCTTAATTCACCCCTCCACTTT.

In its sample, this clonotype was seen many times. The CDR3 sequence is CASSQEGLIGGELFF. The CDR3 bases are TGCGCCAGCAGCCAAGAGGGACTTATAGGCGGGGAGCTGTTTTTT. This rearrangement joins TRBV4-1 to TRBJ2-2; TRBD2 might be the D (6 bases). V gave up 0 bases and J gave up 7 bases, with 12 bases separating them. This CDR3 has 15 residues. Germline lookup yields CDR1 MGHRA and CDR2 YSYEKL.

This clonotype was counted only a few times. V and J are TRBV6-2 or TRBV6-3 and TRBJ2-7, with TRBD1 as a possible D gene (5 bases). V lost 6 bases and J 3 bases, leaving 9 bases between the germline ends. The length of the CDR3 is 12 residues. Germline V gene sequence: CDR1 MNHEY, CDR2 SVGEGT. The CDR3 is CASRNRRYEQYF. The CDR3 DNA reads TGTGCCAGCAGGAACAGGCGCTACGAGCAGTACTTC.

In this sample, this clonotype turned up many times. The V gene is TRBV12-3 or TRBV12-4, the J gene TRBJ2-2; 8 bases match TRBD2. After removal of 7 bases from V and 5 bases from J, the junction contained 6 bases not matched to a gene. CDR3 length: 14 amino acids. In nucleotides, the CDR3 is TGTGCCAGCAAAGCGGGAGAGAGGACCGGGGAGCTGTTTTTT. Protein product: CASKAGERTGELFF.

This clonotype has ten or more counts. The chain couples TRBV16 to TRBJ2-1; the match to TRBD2 covers 9 bases. The CDR3 is 18 amino acids. V lost 2 bases to trimming and J lost 6 bases; unmatched junction nucleotides: 14. Germline V gene sequence: CDR1 KGHSY, CDR2 FQNENV. Here the CDR3 DNA reads TGTGCCAGCAGCCAAAGTCAGTGGCGGGAGGGCCGGTTCAATGAGCAGTTCTTC. Encoded protein: CASSQSQWREGRFNEQFF.